This TCR beta chain was recovered during a study of OX40 agonist ivuxolimab in advanced cancers. Overall study context: Of mixed ages from about 20 to 80 and averaging about 56 years, the group was 65% to 85% male.

CDR1 SGHTA and CDR2 FQGNSA come from the germline V gene. With 7 bases removed from V and 4 bases from J, the gap between germline ends came to 23 bases. CDR3 length: 16 amino acids. Measured with immunoSEQ multiplex PCR; TCRdb has only the in-frame clones, and not every one. The data contain about 64,000 clones, approximately 85% of them singletons. The chain combines TRBV7-2 with TRBJ2-7; no clear D. Sample: CD4+ or CD8+ T cells sorted from blood, taken in a trial of the OX40 agonist ivuxolimab. The clonotype was recovered from an adult with an advanced solid tumor such as melanoma, head and neck, liver or kidney cancer. CDR3 in DNA: TGTGCCAGCACCTTTGGCTACCGGGCAGACTTATACGAGCAGTACTTC. Amino acid sequence: CASTFGYRADLYEQYF.